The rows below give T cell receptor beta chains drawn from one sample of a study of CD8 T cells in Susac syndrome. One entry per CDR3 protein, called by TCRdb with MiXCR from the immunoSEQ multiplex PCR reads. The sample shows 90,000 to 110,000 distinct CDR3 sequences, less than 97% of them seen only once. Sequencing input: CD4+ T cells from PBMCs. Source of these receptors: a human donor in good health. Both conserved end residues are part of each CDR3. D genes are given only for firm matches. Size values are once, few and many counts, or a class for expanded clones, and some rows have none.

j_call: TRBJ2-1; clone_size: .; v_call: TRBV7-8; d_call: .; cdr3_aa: CASSLGRSSANNEQFF; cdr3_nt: TGTGCCAGCAGCTTAGGTCGATCAAGCGCCAACAATGAGCAGTTCTTC
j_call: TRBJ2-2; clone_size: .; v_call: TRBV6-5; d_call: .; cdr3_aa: CASSYRWNTGELFF; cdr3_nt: TGTGCCAGCAGTTACCGGTGGAACACCGGGGAGCTGTTTTTT
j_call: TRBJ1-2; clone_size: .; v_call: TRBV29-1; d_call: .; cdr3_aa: CSVPLTPGADPRGYTF; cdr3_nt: TGCAGCGTTCCTCTTACCCCCGGCGCGGACCCTCGAGGCTACACCTTC
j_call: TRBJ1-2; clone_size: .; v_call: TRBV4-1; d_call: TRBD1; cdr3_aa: CASSQTQGAHGYTF; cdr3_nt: TGCGCCAGCAGCCAAACACAGGGGGCGCATGGCTACACCTTC
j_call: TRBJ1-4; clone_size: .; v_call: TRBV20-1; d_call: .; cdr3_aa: CSATGGAVNEKLFF; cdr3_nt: TGCAGTGCCACGGGAGGGGCCGTTAATGAAAAACTGTTTTTT
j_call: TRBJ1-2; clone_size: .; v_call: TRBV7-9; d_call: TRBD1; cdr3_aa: CASSLPTGGNGYTF; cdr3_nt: TGTGCCAGCAGCTTACCGACAGGGGGAAATGGCTACACCTTC
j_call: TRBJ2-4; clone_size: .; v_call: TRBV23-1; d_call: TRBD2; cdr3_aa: CASKTSGPGGDIQYF; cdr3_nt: TGCGCCAGCAAGACTAGCGGGCCAGGCGGGGACATTCAGTACTTC
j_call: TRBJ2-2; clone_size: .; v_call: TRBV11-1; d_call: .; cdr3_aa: CASSSVGRGRDTGELFF; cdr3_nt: TGTGCCAGCAGCTCAGTGGGGAGGGGGCGCGACACCGGGGAGCTGTTTTTT
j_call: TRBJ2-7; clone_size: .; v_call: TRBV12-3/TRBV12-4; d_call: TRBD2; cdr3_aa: CASSLGRGSSEQYF; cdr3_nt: TGTGCCAGCAGTTTAGGGCGGGGGTCGAGCGAGCAGTACTTC
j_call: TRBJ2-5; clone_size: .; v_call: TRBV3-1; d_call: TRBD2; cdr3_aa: CASSQVTSGMGQYF; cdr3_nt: TGTGCCAGCAGCCAAGTCACTAGCGGGATGGGCCAGTACTTC
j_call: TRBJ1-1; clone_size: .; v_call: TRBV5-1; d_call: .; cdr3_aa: CASSSTENTEAFF; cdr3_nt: TGCGCCAGCAGCTCGACTGAGAACACTGAAGCTTTCTTT
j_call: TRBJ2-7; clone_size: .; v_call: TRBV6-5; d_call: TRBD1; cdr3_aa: CATLGQTNSYEQYF; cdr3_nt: TGTGCCACCCTGGGACAGACGAACTCCTACGAGCAGTACTTC
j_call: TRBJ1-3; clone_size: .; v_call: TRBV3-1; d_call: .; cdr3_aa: CASSHGHPGQYDF; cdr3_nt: TGTGCCAGCAGCCATGGACACCCTGGACAATATGATTTT
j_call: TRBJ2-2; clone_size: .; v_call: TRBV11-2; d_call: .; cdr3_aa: CASSYHYPGLQRTGELFF; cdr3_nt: TGTGCCAGCAGCTACCATTATCCGGGACTCCAGAGGACCGGGGAGCTGTTTTTT
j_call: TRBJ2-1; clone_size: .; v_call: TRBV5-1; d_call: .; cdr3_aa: CASSLGFTDEQFF; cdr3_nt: TGCGCCAGCAGCTTGGGGTTTACAGACGAGCAGTTCTTC
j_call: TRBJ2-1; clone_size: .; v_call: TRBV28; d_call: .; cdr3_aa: CASSLGGEQFF; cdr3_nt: TGTGCCAGCAGTTTGGGGGGTGAGCAGTTCTTC
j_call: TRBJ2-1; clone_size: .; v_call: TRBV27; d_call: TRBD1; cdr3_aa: CASSHRTGAHNEQFF; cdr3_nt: TGTGCCAGCAGCCACCGGACAGGGGCCCACAATGAGCAGTTCTTC
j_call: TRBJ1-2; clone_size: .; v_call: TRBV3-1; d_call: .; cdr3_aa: CASSQGSVYGYTF; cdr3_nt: TGTGCCAGCAGCCAAGGGTCAGTCTATGGCTACACCTTC
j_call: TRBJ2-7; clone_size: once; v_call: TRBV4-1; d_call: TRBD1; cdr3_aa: CASSTRQGGYEQYF; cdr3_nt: TGCGCCAGCAGCACCCGACAGGGGGGATACGAGCAGTACTTC
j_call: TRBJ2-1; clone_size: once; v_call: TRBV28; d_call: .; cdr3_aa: CASSSPLHNEQFF; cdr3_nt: TGTGCCAGCAGTTCTCCCCTCCACAATGAGCAGTTCTTC
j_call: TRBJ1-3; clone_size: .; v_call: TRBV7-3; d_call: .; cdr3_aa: CASSDGPADTIYF; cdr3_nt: TGTGCCAGCAGCGACGGTCCCGCGGACACCATATATTTT
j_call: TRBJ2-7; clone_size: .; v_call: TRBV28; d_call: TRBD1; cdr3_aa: CATWTGTEQYF; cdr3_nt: TGTGCCACCTGGACAGGGACCGAGCAGTACTTC
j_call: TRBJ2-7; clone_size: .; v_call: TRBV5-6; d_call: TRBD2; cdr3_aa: CASSGLAGGPTYEQYF; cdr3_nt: TGTGCCAGCAGCGGACTAGCGGGGGGACCAACCTACGAGCAGTACTTC
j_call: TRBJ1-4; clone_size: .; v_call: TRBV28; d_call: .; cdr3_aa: CASRGGRRNEKLFF; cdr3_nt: TGTGCCAGCAGGGGGGGACGGAGAAATGAAAAACTGTTTTTT
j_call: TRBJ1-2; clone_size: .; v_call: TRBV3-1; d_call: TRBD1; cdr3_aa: CASSLGQGNYGYTF; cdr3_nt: TGTGCCAGCAGCTTAGGACAGGGAAACTATGGCTACACCTTC
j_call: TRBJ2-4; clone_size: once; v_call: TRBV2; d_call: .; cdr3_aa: CASSAFGNIQYF; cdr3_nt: TGTGCCAGCAGCGCCTTTGGAAACATTCAGTACTTC
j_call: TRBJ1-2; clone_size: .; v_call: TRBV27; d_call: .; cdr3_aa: CASSWGRGTYGYTF; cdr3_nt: TGTGCCAGCAGTTGGGGCAGGGGTACCTATGGCTACACCTTC
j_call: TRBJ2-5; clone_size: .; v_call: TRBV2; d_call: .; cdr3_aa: CASSEAVLRSTQYF; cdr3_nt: TGTGCCAGCAGTGAAGCAGTACTCCGGTCGACCCAGTACTTC
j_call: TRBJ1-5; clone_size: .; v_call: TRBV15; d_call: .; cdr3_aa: CATSRDNQPQHF; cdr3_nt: TGTGCCACCAGCAGAGATAACCAGCCCCAGCATTTT
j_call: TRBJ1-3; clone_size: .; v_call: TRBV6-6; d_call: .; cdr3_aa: CASTSPGQGNTIYF; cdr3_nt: TGTGCCAGCACCTCTCCGGGACAAGGAAACACCATATATTTT
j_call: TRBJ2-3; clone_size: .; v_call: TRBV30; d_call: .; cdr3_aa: CAWSSDDTQYF; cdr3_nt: TGTGCCTGGAGTTCAGACGATACGCAGTATTTT
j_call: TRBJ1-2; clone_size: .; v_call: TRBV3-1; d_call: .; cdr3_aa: CASSQPGRLLYGYTF; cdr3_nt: TGTGCCAGCAGCCAACCCGGACGACTACTCTATGGCTACACCTTC
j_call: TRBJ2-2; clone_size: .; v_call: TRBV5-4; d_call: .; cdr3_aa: CASRRTGTNTGELFF; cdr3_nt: TGTGCCAGCCGTAGGACGGGAACGAACACCGGGGAGCTGTTTTTT
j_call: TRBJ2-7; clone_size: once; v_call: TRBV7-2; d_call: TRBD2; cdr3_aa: CASSPRGLAGGVEQYF; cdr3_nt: TGTGCCAGCAGCCCCAGGGGACTAGCGGGCGGGGTCGAGCAGTACTTC
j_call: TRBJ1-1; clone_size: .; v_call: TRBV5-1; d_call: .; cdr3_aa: CASSLGGQEDEAFF; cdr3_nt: TGCGCCAGCAGCTTGGGAGGGCAAGAGGATGAAGCTTTCTTT
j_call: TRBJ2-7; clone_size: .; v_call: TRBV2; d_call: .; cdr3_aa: CASSEAQPLEQYF; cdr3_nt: TGTGCCAGCAGTGAAGCGCAGCCTCTCGAGCAGTACTTC
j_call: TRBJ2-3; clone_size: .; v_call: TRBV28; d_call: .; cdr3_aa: CASSPTPGDTQYF; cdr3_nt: TGTGCCAGCAGTCCAACCCCGGGAGATACGCAGTATTTT
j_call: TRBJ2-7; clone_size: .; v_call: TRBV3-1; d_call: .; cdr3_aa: CASSQVYRASYEQYF; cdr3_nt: TGTGCCAGCAGCCAAGTTTACAGGGCCTCCTACGAGCAGTACTTC
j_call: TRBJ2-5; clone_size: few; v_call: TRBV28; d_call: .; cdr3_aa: CATQPYQQETQYF; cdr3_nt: TGTGCCACCCAACCGTACCAGCAAGAGACCCAGTACTTC
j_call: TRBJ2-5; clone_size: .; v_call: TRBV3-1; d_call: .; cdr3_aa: CASSQGPAVTSQETQYF; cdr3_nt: TGTGCCAGCAGCCAAGGGCCGGCTGTCACCTCACAAGAGACCCAGTACTTC
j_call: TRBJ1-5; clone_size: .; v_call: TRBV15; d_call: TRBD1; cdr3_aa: CATSRDRGGHSQPQHF; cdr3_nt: TGTGCCACCAGCAGAGATCGAGGGGGCCATTCTCAGCCCCAGCATTTT
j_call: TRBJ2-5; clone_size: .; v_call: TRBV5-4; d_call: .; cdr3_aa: CASSLATTQETQYF; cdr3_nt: TGTGCCAGCAGCTTGGCGACAACCCAAGAGACCCAGTACTTC